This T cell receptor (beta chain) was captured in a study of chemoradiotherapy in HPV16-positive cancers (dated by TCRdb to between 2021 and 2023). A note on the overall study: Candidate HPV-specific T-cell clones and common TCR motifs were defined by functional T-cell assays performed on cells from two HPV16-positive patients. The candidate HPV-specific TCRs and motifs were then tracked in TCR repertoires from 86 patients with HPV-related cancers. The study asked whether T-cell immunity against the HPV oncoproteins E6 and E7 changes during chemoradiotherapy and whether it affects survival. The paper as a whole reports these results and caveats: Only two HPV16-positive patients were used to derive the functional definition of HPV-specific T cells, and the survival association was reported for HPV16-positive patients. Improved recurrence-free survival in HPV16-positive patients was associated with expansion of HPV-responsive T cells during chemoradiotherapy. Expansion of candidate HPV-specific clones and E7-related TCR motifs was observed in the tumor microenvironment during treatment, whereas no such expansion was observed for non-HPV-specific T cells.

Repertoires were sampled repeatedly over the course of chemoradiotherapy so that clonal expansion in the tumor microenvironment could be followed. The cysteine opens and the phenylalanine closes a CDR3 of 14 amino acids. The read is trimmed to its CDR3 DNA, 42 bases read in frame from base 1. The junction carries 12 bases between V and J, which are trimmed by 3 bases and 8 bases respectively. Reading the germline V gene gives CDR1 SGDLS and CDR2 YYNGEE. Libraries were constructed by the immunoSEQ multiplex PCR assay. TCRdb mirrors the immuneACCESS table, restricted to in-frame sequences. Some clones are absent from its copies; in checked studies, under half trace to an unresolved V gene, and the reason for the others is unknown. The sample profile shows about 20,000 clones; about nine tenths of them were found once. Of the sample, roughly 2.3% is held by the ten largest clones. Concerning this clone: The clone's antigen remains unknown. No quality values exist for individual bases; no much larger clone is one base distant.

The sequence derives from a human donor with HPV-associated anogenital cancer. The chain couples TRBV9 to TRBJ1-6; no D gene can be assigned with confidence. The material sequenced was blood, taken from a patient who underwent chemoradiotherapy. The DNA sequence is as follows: TGTGCCAGCAGCGGCGACGGGAGGGATTCACCCCTCCACTTT. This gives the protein CASSGDGRDSPLHF.